This TCR beta chain derives from a study of radiotherapy plus CTLA-4 blockade in lung cancer. The overall study: Across the patients, objective responses occurred in approximately 19%, and disease control in roughly 30%.

V was clipped by 11 bases and J by 7 bases, with 24 bases between them. CDR1 is LNHDA and CDR2 is SQIVND in the germline V gene (reference sequence). The CDR3 is made up of 14 amino acids. The method was immunoSEQ multiplex PCR; TCRdb's version includes in-frame clones alone and lacks a portion of them. In the table there are about 45,000 clones, 55% to 80% of which are singletons. The study's findings and limits: Early shifts in blood T cell clones, with interferon-beta, reportedly predicted response best. An expansion of tumor-derived TCR clones occurred in blood after radiotherapy plus ipilimumab.

A remark on this clone: Its target is unknown.

The chain couples TRBV19 to TRBJ2-7; D perhaps matches TRBD2 (5 bases). The material sequenced was peripheral blood, taken from a patient treated with radiotherapy plus ipilimumab. The sequence was collected from a human donor with non-small cell lung cancer who had a complete response to radiotherapy plus ipilimumab. The CDR3 DNA reads as TGTGCCGTAGGAGGAACAGCCCGCTTGGGAGAGCAGTACTTC. The encoded protein is CAVGGTARLGEQYF.